The 31 T cell receptor beta chains presented below share a single source sample, sequenced in a study of OX40 agonist ivuxolimab in advanced cancers. TCRdb keeps only in-frame clones here, not all; method: immunoSEQ multiplex PCR. The table records about 58,000 clones, about 82% of them present only once. Sequencing used CD4+ or CD8+ T cells sorted from blood, obtained in a trial of the OX40 agonist ivuxolimab. The receptors originated from an adult with an advanced solid tumor such as melanoma, head and neck, liver or kidney cancer.

This rearrangement joins TRBV5-6 to TRBJ1-2, with D possibly matching TRBD1 (5 bases). V was shortened by 0 bases and J by 4 bases, with 13 bases between the two germline ends. CDR1 and CDR2 (germline): SGHDT, YYEEEE. The CDR3 loop spans 15 amino acids. The CDR3 sequence is CASSLGSTGPYGYTF. The CDR3 bases are TGTGCCAGCAGCTTGGGTAGTACGGGGCCCTATGGCTACACCTTC.

This clone is a singleton in its sample. V gene TRBV19 combines with J gene TRBJ2-5, with D possibly TRBD1 on 5 matching bases. The J call may not be correct, given that the DNA end is closer to TRBJ2-7. Per the germline V gene, CDR1 is LNHDA and CDR2 is SQIVND (reference sequence). The CDR3 extends over 11 amino acids. CDR3 sequence reads: CASSMGLEQYF. The CDR3 nucleotides read TGTGCCAGTAGTATGGGGCTCGAGCAGTACTTC.

The chain links TRBV19 to TRBJ1-5, with D perhaps TRBD1 (5 bases). CDR3 size: 16 residues. V lost 3 bases, J lost 6 bases, and 18 bases lay in between. In germline, CDR1 is LNHDA, CDR2 SQIVND (reference sequence). This CDR3 reads CASSMGDPGSRQPQHF. The CDR3 nucleotides read TGTGCCAGTAGTATGGGGGATCCTGGATCTCGTCAGCCCCAGCATTTT.

The CDR3 DNA is TGTGCCAGTAGTATAGATCCCGTTGCAAAAAACATTCAGTACTTC. It encodes CASSIDPVAKNIQYF. J is TRBJ2-4 and V is TRBV19; D not certain. The CDR3 totals 15 residues. The V gene lost 0 bases and the J gene lost 4 bases, with 10 bases spanning the gap. CDR1 is LNHDA, CDR2 SQIVND, per germline (reference sequence).

This chain's CDR3 is CASSEWANSPLHF. CDR3 nucleotide sequence: TGTGCCAGCAGTGAATGGGCGAATTCACCCCTCCACTTT. The chain has TRBV25-1 and TRBJ1-6; no firm D call. CDR1 MGHDK and CDR2 SYGVNS come from the germline V gene. The CDR3 totals 13 residues. Trimming took off 1 base at V and 7 bases at J, with 5 bases between the two ends.

This clone was seen only once. The rearrangement joins TRBV19 to TRBJ1-2, with D hard to call. The V end was cut by 4 bases, the J end by 7 bases, with 13 bases between. Germline-derived CDR1 and CDR2 are LNHDA and SQIVND (reference sequence). The length of the CDR3 is 13 residues. CDR3 protein: CASSTRTDFGYTF. As DNA, the CDR3 is TGTGCCAGTAGTACTCGGACGGATTTTGGCTACACCTTC.

The chain employs TRBV6-1 and TRBJ2-5; TRBD2 aligns across 8 bases. This CDR3 has 14 amino acids. Germline V gene lookup returns CDR1 MNHNS and CDR2 SASEGT. The ends lost 7 bases at V and 2 bases at J; junction bases unmatched: 6. CDR3 protein: CASNAGGPQETQYF. CDR3 in DNA: TGTGCCAGCAACGCGGGGGGCCCACAAGAGACCCAGTACTTC.

V usage is TRBV2 and J usage is TRBJ2-3; possible D gene TRBD1, 5 bases. The germline V gene encodes CDR1 SNHLY and CDR2 FYNNEI. The CDR3 runs to 15 residues. The V and J ends lost 6 bases and 3 bases respectively, with 16 bases between them. This CDR3 is CASRNDRRVTDTQYF. CDR3 nucleotides: TGTGCCAGCAGGAACGACAGAAGGGTGACAGATACGCAGTATTTT.

This clone was recorded once. The genes are TRBV5-6 and TRBJ1-2; the match to TRBD1 covers 8 bases. From germline, CDR1 is SGHDT and CDR2 YYEEEE. This CDR3 has 14 amino acids. Germline trimming cut 5 bases from V and 2 bases from J; bases unmatched to any gene: 5. The CDR3 spells CASRRQGTNYGYTF. DNA for the CDR3: TGTGCCAGCAGACGACAGGGGACCAACTATGGCTACACCTTC.

The chain links TRBV7-2 to TRBJ1-1, with D possibly TRBD1 on 5 matching bases. The CDR3 spans 16 residues. Germline CDR1 SGHTA, CDR2 FQGNSA. V was clipped by 5 bases and J by 0 bases, with 16 bases between them. CDR3 region: CASSPKGYLVNTEAFF. The CDR3 DNA sequence: TGTGCCAGCAGCCCAAAGGGGTACTTGGTGAACACTGAAGCTTTCTTT.

This chain links TRBV30 with TRBJ1-1; D gene uncertain. CDR3 length: 14 residues. With 4 bases removed from V and 0 bases from J, the gap between germline ends came to 12 bases. The germline gives CDR1 GTSNPN, CDR2 SVGIG (reference sequence). CDR3 in DNA: TGTGCCTGGAAGAGTAGTGATCTGAACACTGAAGCTTTCTTT. Protein sequence: CAWKSSDLNTEAFF.

The chain links TRBV4-1 to TRBJ2-1, with TRBD2 as a possible D gene (6 bases). Germline CDR1 reads MGHRA; CDR2 reads YSYEKL. This CDR3 has 12 amino acids. With 4 bases removed from V and 10 bases from J, the gap between germline ends came to 11 bases. CDR3 sequence: CASSRPRGEQFF. As DNA, the CDR3 is TGCGCCAGCAGCCGGCCCCGGGGGGAGCAGTTCTTC.

The rearrangement links TRBV14 to TRBJ1-2, with unresolved D. This CDR3 is built from 13 residues. Germline V CDR1 and CDR2: SGHDN, FVKESK. Trimming left V 0 bases short and J 14 bases short, with 16 bases between. CDR3 in DNA: TGTGCCAGCAGCCAAGATTGGAGAGTGCGCCCTACCTTC. Encoded protein: CASSQDWRVRPTF.

The chain couples TRBV29-1 to TRBJ1-1, with D unresolved. V shed 6 bases and J shed 3 bases, with 14 bases lying between them. The germline CDR1 and CDR2 sequences are SQVTM and ANQGSEA. The CDR3 totals 13 residues. The DNA for the CDR3 is TGCAGCGTCGCTAAGGACGGGGACACTGAAGCTTTCTTT. This translates into CSVAKDGDTEAFF.

V usage is TRBV7-4 and J usage is TRBJ2-1; 12 bases agree with TRBD2. V trimming: 5 bases; J trimming: 0 bases; junction bases outside the gene matches: 11. CDR1 is SGHVT, CDR2 SQSDAQ, per germline. This CDR3 is built from 19 residues. CDR3 protein: CASSLRTSGAPISYNEQFF. The CDR3, as DNA: TGTGCCAGCAGCCTACGGACTAGCGGGGCCCCTATCTCCTACAATGAGCAGTTCTTC.

J is TRBJ1-1 and V is TRBV28; possible D gene TRBD1, 6 bases. CDR1 and CDR2 (germline): MDHEN, SYDVKM. V was cut by 10 bases and J by 2 bases, with 20 bases left in between. The CDR3 length is 15 residues. CDR3 coding DNA: TGTGCCACCACTGAGACAGGTAGGGGAAACACTGAAGCTTTCTTT. It yields the protein CATTETGRGNTEAFF.

V gene TRBV10-3 combines with J gene TRBJ1-2; D may be TRBD1 (6 bases). CDR3 length: 14 amino acids. V lost 4 bases and J 2 bases, leaving 11 bases between the germline ends. Germline values: CDR1 ENHRY, CDR2 SYGVKD. In nucleotides, the CDR3 is TGTGCCATCAGTGTTGGGGGCTTCAACTATGGCTACACCTTC. This sequence encodes CAISVGGFNYGYTF.

The V gene is TRBV18, the J gene TRBJ1-4; 7 bases match TRBD1. CDR3 length equals 15 residues. Germline V gene data show CDR1 as KGHSH and CDR2 as LQKENI. J lost 5 bases, V lost 1 base, and 4 bases had no gene match. CDR3 coding DNA: TGTGCCAGCTCACCACACAGGGGTGCGAATGAAAAACTGTTTTTT. Residues: CASSPHRGANEKLFF.

The V call is TRBV6-5, the J call TRBJ1-4; no clear D gene. CDR3 size: 15 residues. CDR1 is MNHEY, CDR2 SVGAGI, per germline. Trimming pared 6 bases from V and 10 bases from J, leaving 21 bases between. CDR3 region: CASSQAAGIVGKLFF. In DNA, the CDR3 is TGTGCCAGCAGCCAAGCGGCAGGCATCGTTGGAAAACTGTTTTTT.

V usage is TRBV18 and J usage is TRBJ2-7, with 8 bases aligning to TRBD1. Germline CDR1 KGHSH, CDR2 LQKENI. The CDR3 has 15 amino acids. The J segment lost 3 bases and the V segment lost 3 bases, leaving 7 bases of the junction unmatched. CDR3 nucleotides: TGTGCCAGCTCACCTTTGGACAGGGTGAACTACGAGCAGTACTTC. As protein: CASSPLDRVNYEQYF.

The CDR3 DNA sequence: TGTGCCAGCAGCTTGCAGGGGAGCACTGAAGCTTTCTTT. Translation gives CASSLQGSTEAFF. The chain employs TRBV7-2 and TRBJ1-1; D may be TRBD1 (6 bases). The CDR3 covers 13 residues. V shed 3 bases and J shed 4 bases, with 9 bases lying between them. Per the germline V gene, CDR1 is SGHTA and CDR2 is FQGNSA.

V is TRBV29-1 and J is TRBJ2-7; 7 nucleotides align to TRBD2. The germline V gene has CDR1 SQVTM and CDR2 ANQGSEA. The CDR3 is made up of 13 amino acids. With 1 base clipped from V and 6 bases from J, the junction kept 6 bases outside the gene matches. The CDR3 here is CSVEGGRGGEQYF. In DNA form, the CDR3 reads TGCAGCGTTGAAGGTGGGAGGGGTGGCGAGCAGTACTTC.

The chain carries TRBV5-5 and TRBJ1-5; weak D call: TRBD1 (6 bases). Trimming shortened V by 4 bases and J by 2 bases, and 13 bases separated the two germline ends. The germline CDR1 and CDR2 sequences are SGHKS and YYEKEE (reference sequence). The CDR3 is 15 residues long. The CDR3 here is CASSRAEGGNQPQHF. CDR3 DNA: TGTGCCAGCAGCCGGGCCGAGGGGGGCAATCAGCCCCAGCATTTT.

The genes are TRBV18 and TRBJ1-1; D remains unclear. This CDR3 region has 13 residues. The ends were cut back, 2 bases at V and 4 bases at J, with 8 bases in the middle. Germline CDR1 and CDR2: KGHSH and LQKENI. Written as DNA, the CDR3 is TGTGCCAGCTCACCAGGGTCCGGCACTGAAGCTTTCTTT. Encoded protein: CASSPGSGTEAFF. The full variable domain, completed using reference TRBV18 and TRBJ1-1, is NAGVMQNPRHLVRRRGQEARLRCSPMKGHSHVYWYRQLPEEGLKFMVYLQKENIIDESGMPKERFSAEFPKEGPSILRIQQVVRGDSAAYFCASSPGSGTEAFFGQGTRLTVV.

V gene TRBV19 combines with J gene TRBJ2-3, with TRBD2 identical over 8 bases. J gave up 1 base and V 3 bases, and 0 bases lay outside the gene matches. The CDR3 runs to 14 residues. The germline V gene encodes CDR1 LNHDA and CDR2 SQIVND (reference sequence). CDR3 loop: CASSIGGGTDTQYF. The CDR3 DNA sequence: TGTGCCAGTAGTATCGGGGGGGGCACAGATACGCAGTATTTT.

By frequency in the sample, this clone is medium-sized. V usage is TRBV6-1 and J usage is TRBJ1-4, with D possibly being TRBD1 (5 bases). This CDR3 spans 15 amino acids. V lost 6 bases, J lost 8 bases, and 19 bases lay in between. Germline CDR1 reads MNHNS; CDR2 reads SASEGT. CDR3 protein: CASSKRGALGEKLFF. Here the CDR3 DNA reads TGTGCCAGCAGCAAGAGAGGGGCGCTGGGGGAAAAACTGTTTTTT.

This clone is a singleton in its sample. The rearrangement joins TRBV19 to TRBJ2-5; no firm D call. Trimming removed 4 bases at V and 5 bases at J, with 14 bases between. The CDR3 extends over 14 amino acids. Germline V gives CDR1 LNHDA, CDR2 SQIVND (reference sequence). CDR3 sequence (DNA): TGTGCCAGTAGTACGGCACTACTTACCGAGACCCAGTACTTC. Its translation: CASSTALLTETQYF.

This clone was counted a few times. The genes are TRBV7-3 and TRBJ2-1; 8 nucleotides agree with TRBD1. The J segment lost 10 bases and the V segment lost 5 bases, leaving 7 bases of the junction unmatched. Germline assignment: CDR1 SGHTA and CDR2 FQGTGA. The CDR3 is 13 residues long. The CDR3 is CASSPRTGYEQFF. The CDR3, as DNA: TGTGCCAGCAGCCCAAGGACAGGGTACGAGCAGTTCTTC.

This clone was observed a handful of times. The rearrangement links TRBV6-1 to TRBJ1-2, with a tentative D call TRBD1 (5 bases). The CDR3 spans 12 residues. CDR1 and CDR2 (germline): MNHNS, SASEGT. Trimming cost V 6 bases and J 7 bases, with 12 bases left between them. The CDR3 region has the DNA TGTGCCAGCAGCCGGTCAGGGAGTGGCTACACCTTC. Translating gives CASSRSGSGYTF.

This chain uses TRBV18 with TRBJ1-2, with 7 bases matching TRBD1. Germline CDR1 is KGHSH and CDR2 is LQKENI. With V trimmed by 4 bases and J by 2 bases, 4 bases remained unmatched. CDR3 length: 14 amino acids. The CDR3 bases are TGTGCCAGCTCACACCCGACAGGGAACTATGGCTACACCTTC. Amino acid sequence: CASSHPTGNYGYTF. Full variable domain (remainder filled in from reference TRBV18 and TRBJ1-2): NAGVMQNPRHLVRRRGQEARLRCSPMKGHSHVYWYRQLPEEGLKFMVYLQKENIIDESGMPKERFSAEFPKEGPSILRIQQVVRGDSAAYFCASSHPTGNYGYTFGSGTRLTVV.

The rearrangement links TRBV5-8 to TRBJ2-5, with 7 bases fitting TRBD1. This CDR3 is built from 14 residues. Germline trimming cut 0 bases from V and 4 bases from J; bases unmatched to any gene: 3. Germline V CDR1 and CDR2: SGHTS, YDEGEE. The CDR3 nucleotides read TGTGCCAGCAGCTTGGGACAGGGAGTAGAGACCCAGTACTTC. This encodes CASSLGQGVETQYF.